Below, 19 T cell receptor beta chains from the same sample are listed, as sequenced in a study of siplizumab effects on memory and regulatory T cells. Here immunoSEQ multiplex PCR was the method, and the copy in TCRdb shows in-frame clones only, minus some. The table lists over 70,000 clones, just under 95% of them singletons, with approximately 17% in the top ten. Sequencing was carried out using CD8+ T cells sorted from blood. The receptors were gathered from a human donor in good health.

This chain connects TRBV11-2 to TRBJ2-2; D remains unclear. Germline V gene data show CDR1 as SGHAT and CDR2 as FQNNGV. V was clipped by 5 bases and J by 2 bases, with 12 bases between them. The CDR3 length is 15 residues. CDR3 in amino acids: CASSQRNINTGELFF. CDR3 coding DNA: TGTGCCAGCAGCCAACGTAACATTAACACCGGGGAGCTGTTTTTT.

The chain joins TRBV11-2 to TRBJ2-7; D unclear. CDR1 SGHAT and CDR2 FQNNGV come from the germline V gene. V was trimmed by 2 bases and J by 5 bases, leaving 7 bases between them. This CDR3 region has 12 residues. The CDR3 coding sequence is TGTGCCAGCAGCTTATGGTCCCACGAGCAGTACTTC. Translated: CASSLWSHEQYF. The variable domain in full, completed from reference TRBV11-2 and TRBJ2-7, reads EAGVAQSPRYKIIEKRQSVAFWCNPISGHATLYWYQQILGQGPKLLIQFQNNGVVDDSQLPKDRFSAERLKGVDSTLKIQPAKLEDSAVYLCASSLWSHEQYFGPGTRLTVT.

The chain recombines TRBV2 with TRBJ1-2, with unresolved D. CDR1 and CDR2 (germline): SNHLY, FYNNEI. The CDR3 spans 14 residues. The germline V and J ends were trimmed by 6 bases and 7 bases, with 18 bases remaining between them. CDR3 nucleotide sequence: TGTGCCAGCAGAGCGGACGTAGTACCTTTTGGCTACACCTTC. This gives the protein CASRADVVPFGYTF.

With respect to this clone: The DNA is omitted, as the CDR3 cannot be located on it reliably, and the CDR3 follows TCRdb's listing. The J gene is TRBJ2-1, the V gene TRBV21-1; the table gives TRBD2 as D, unverified against the DNA. TRBV21-1 represents a pseudogene. Inclusive of both ends, the CDR3 amounts to 19 amino acids. CDR3 in amino acids: CASSKGFASGALSYNEQFF.

The count of this clone is one. This chain joins TRBV11-2 and TRBJ1-3, with D tentatively TRBD1 (6 bases). This CDR3 spans 16 amino acids. Germline V gene sequence: CDR1 SGHAT, CDR2 FQNNGV. V lost 4 bases, J lost 0 bases, and 13 bases lay in between. The CDR3 DNA is TGTGCCAGCAGCTGGTACAGGGCAAACTCTGGAAACACCATATATTTT. Translating gives CASSWYRANSGNTIYF.

This clone showed up just a few times. The V call is TRBV19, the J call TRBJ1-1, with D uncertain. V lost 4 bases, J lost 3 bases, and 15 bases lay in between. The CDR3 runs 15 residues. CDR1 and CDR2 (germline): LNHDA, SQIVND (reference sequence). The CDR3 loop reads CASSTQYTEDTEAFF. In DNA, the CDR3 is TGTGCCAGTAGTACTCAATATACTGAGGACACTGAAGCTTTCTTT.

This clone has only one observation. The V call is TRBV5-1, the J call TRBJ2-5; 9 bases are a match to TRBD2. With V trimmed by 3 bases and J by 2 bases, 5 bases remained unmatched. The CDR3 covers 15 residues. CDR1 SGHRS and CDR2 YFSETQ come from the germline V gene. CDR3 sequence (DNA): TGCGCCAGCAGCTCCTTTGCGGGGGGGCAAGAGACCCAGTACTTC. Its translation: CASSSFAGGQETQYF.

This clone has just one count. The V and J genes are TRBV25-1 and TRBJ2-4; D might be TRBD1 or TRBD2, each matching 5 bases. V shed 4 bases and J shed 2 bases, with 6 bases lying between them. The CDR3 has 13 residues. Germline lookup yields CDR1 MGHDK and CDR2 SYGVNS. CDR3 coding DNA: TGTGCCAGCAGTGGGGGACCCAAAAACATTCAGTACTTC. Translation: CASSGGPKNIQYF.

The chain joins TRBV7-9 to TRBJ2-7; D gene unclear. V was pared by 5 bases and J by 2 bases, with 4 bases between. The CDR3 length is 11 residues. Germline values: CDR1 SEHNR, CDR2 FQNEAQ (reference sequence). The CDR3 here is CASSVTYEQYF. DNA of the CDR3: TGTGCCAGCAGCGTAACCTACGAGCAGTACTTC.

The chain couples TRBV9 to TRBJ2-1; TRBD2 matches at 11 bases. The CDR3 is 18 residues long. V shed 1 base and J 5 bases; nucleotides not matched to a gene: 11. CDR1 is SGDLS, CDR2 YYNGEE, per germline. This CDR3 is CASSVRGSGRANDNEQFF. DNA for the CDR3: TGTGCCAGCAGCGTACGTGGTAGCGGGAGGGCCAATGACAATGAGCAGTTCTTC.

This chain connects TRBV6-7 to TRBJ2-7, with D uncertain. TRBV6-7 is assigned to the ORF class and has an uncertain function. V was cut by 0 bases and J by 9 bases, with 9 bases left in between. The CDR3 runs to 12 residues. This CDR3 is CASSYSTCGQYF. The DNA of the CDR3 is TGTGCCAGCAGTTACTCGACTTGCGGGCAGTACTTC.

J is TRBJ1-4 and V is TRBV6-5; a possible D gene is TRBD1 (5 bases). The CDR3 loop spans 15 amino acids. Germline-derived CDR1 and CDR2 are MNHEY and SVGAGI. Trimming took off 5 bases at V and 2 bases at J, with 12 bases between the two ends. The CDR3 DNA sequence: TGTGCCAGCAGTCGCAGGGATGTGACTAATGAAAAACTGTTTTTT. Residues: CASSRRDVTNEKLFF.

V usage is TRBV6-5 and J usage is TRBJ2-7; the D gene is possibly TRBD2 (8 bases). Trimming took off 6 bases at V and 4 bases at J, with 19 bases between the two ends. CDR3 size: 15 residues. Germline CDR1 and CDR2: MNHEY and SVGAGI. CDR3 protein: CASRQGREETYEQYF. The CDR3 region has the DNA TGTGCCAGCAGACAGGGGCGGGAGGAGACATACGAGCAGTACTTC.

V is TRBV12-5 and J is TRBJ2-7; TRBD1 might be the D (6 bases). The CDR3 totals 14 residues. The V end lost 7 bases, the J end lost 0 bases, and 13 bases lay between the germline ends. Germline values: CDR1 LGHNT, CDR2 FRNRAP. This CDR3 reads CASVPGHISYEQYF. DNA for the CDR3: TGTGCTAGTGTACCGGGACACATCTCCTACGAGCAGTACTTC.

The rearrangement uses TRBV29-1 and TRBJ2-1, with D maybe TRBD2 (6 bases). The CDR3 runs 15 residues. Germline V lookup: CDR1 SQVTM, CDR2 ANQGSEA. V lost 5 bases and J lost 1, with 15 bases in between. The CDR3 sequence is CSVLIAEGSYNEQFF. CDR3 sequence (DNA): TGCAGCGTTTTAATAGCGGAAGGGTCCTACAATGAGCAGTTCTTC.

V usage is TRBV7-9 and J usage is TRBJ1-6; TRBD1 aligns across 8 bases. J was trimmed by 9 bases and V by 0 bases; bases with no gene match: 10. Germline lookup yields CDR1 SEHNR and CDR2 FQNEAQ (reference sequence). The CDR3 sequence is 17 residues long. The CDR3 sequence: CASSLAPGQGAFSPLHF. In DNA form, the CDR3 reads TGTGCCAGCAGCTTAGCTCCGGGGCAGGGGGCCTTTTCACCCCTCCACTTT.

V is TRBV4-1 and J is TRBJ2-7, with TRBD1 matching over 10 bases. This CDR3 has 16 amino acids. The V and J ends lost 2 bases and 3 bases, in that order; junction bases with no gene match: 7. Germline CDR1 MGHRA, CDR2 YSYEKL. CDR3 loop: CASSQTTGTGDYEQYF. CDR3 sequence (DNA): TGCGCCAGCAGCCAAACTACCGGGACAGGGGACTACGAGCAGTACTTC.

The chain is built from TRBV19 and TRBJ1-2; 9 nucleotides agree with TRBD1. Germline V gene lookup returns CDR1 LNHDA and CDR2 SQIVND (reference sequence). The CDR3 sequence is 13 residues long. Trimming at V came to 7 bases and at J to 8 bases, leaving 8 bases not matched to a gene. The CDR3 nucleotides are TGTGCCAGTACCAACCACAGGGGGCCCGGCTACACCTTC. It codes for CASTNHRGPGYTF.

The rearrangement joins TRBV5-1 to TRBJ2-3, with 10 nucleotides matching TRBD2. Trimming cost V 0 bases and J 4 bases; bases outside gene matches: 5. Germline V gene data show CDR1 as SGHRS and CDR2 as YFSETQ. The CDR3 sequence is 16 residues long. The DNA for the CDR3 is TGCGCCAGCAGCTTGGGTCTAGCGGGAGATCCAGATACGCAGTATTTT. Translated, it gives CASSLGLAGDPDTQYF.